The rows below give T cell receptor beta chains drawn from one sample of a study of glioma-infiltrating T cells after dendritic cell vaccination. Using immunoSEQ multiplex PCR, the repertoire was profiled, and TCRdb retains in-frame clones only, with some absent. The table has tens of thousands of clones, around 85% seen once; the top ten hold approximately 8.9%. The source was blood, collected after dendritic cell vaccination. The receptor set was obtained from a human donor with glioblastoma. Both conserved end residues are part of each CDR3. A D gene is named only where the DNA matches it firmly. Rows may omit the clone size; those that give it use once, few, many or a size class.

j_gene: TRBJ1-2
d_gene: TRBD1
abundance: once
v_gene: TRBV20-1
CDR3nt: TGCAGTGCTACAGGGGGCTATGGCTACACCTTC
CDR3aa: CSATGGYGYTF

j_gene: TRBJ2-7
d_gene: -
abundance: -
v_gene: TRBV25-1
CDR3nt: TGTGCCAGCAGTGTATCCTACGAGCAGTACTTC
CDR3aa: CASSVSYEQYF

j_gene: TRBJ2-4
d_gene: TRBD1
abundance: -
v_gene: TRBV5-1
CDR3nt: TGCGCCAGCAGCTCGCCGGGACAGGGACGAAGGTACTTC
CDR3aa: CASSSPGQGRRYF

j_gene: TRBJ1-1
d_gene: -
abundance: -
v_gene: TRBV4-1
CDR3nt: TGCGCCAGCAGCCCACAGTCTGAGAACACTGAAGCTTTCTTT
CDR3aa: CASSPQSENTEAFF

j_gene: TRBJ2-7
d_gene: TRBD2
abundance: -
v_gene: TRBV5-4
CDR3nt: TGTGCCAGCAGCTTGTTGACGGGGGGGCCCCACGAGCAGTACTTC
CDR3aa: CASSLLTGGPHEQYF

j_gene: TRBJ1-1
d_gene: TRBD1
abundance: -
v_gene: TRBV18
CDR3nt: TGTGCCAGCTCACCGTCCGGGACAGGGGGCAACACTGAAGCTTTCTTT
CDR3aa: CASSPSGTGGNTEAFF

j_gene: TRBJ1-3
d_gene: -
abundance: -
v_gene: TRBV7-4
CDR3nt: TGTGCCAGCAGTAAAAAACAGGGCAACTCTGGAAACACCATATATTTT
CDR3aa: CASSKKQGNSGNTIYF

j_gene: TRBJ2-5
d_gene: TRBD2
abundance: -
v_gene: TRBV30
CDR3nt: TGTGCCTGGAGCGACGGGGAGGGGACTACCCAGTACTTC
CDR3aa: CAWSDGEGTTQYF

j_gene: TRBJ2-3
d_gene: -
abundance: -
v_gene: TRBV7-6
CDR3nt: TGTGCCAGCAGCTTAGCCGGGGACACAGATACGCAGTATTTT
CDR3aa: CASSLAGDTDTQYF

j_gene: TRBJ1-1
d_gene: -
abundance: once
v_gene: TRBV30
CDR3nt: TGTGCCTGGAAAAAGGGAGGGGACACTGAAGCTTTCTTT
CDR3aa: CAWKKGGDTEAFF

j_gene: TRBJ2-7
d_gene: -
abundance: once
v_gene: TRBV30
CDR3nt: TGTGCCTGGAGTGTTGTCAGTGGCTCCTACGAGCAGTACTTC
CDR3aa: CAWSVVSGSYEQYF

j_gene: TRBJ2-3
d_gene: TRBD2
abundance: -
v_gene: TRBV4-3
CDR3nt: TGCGCCAGCAGCCAAGATCTAGCGGGGGGGCCGGGAGATACGCAGTATTTT
CDR3aa: CASSQDLAGGPGDTQYF

j_gene: TRBJ2-5
d_gene: TRBD2
abundance: once
v_gene: TRBV7-9
CDR3nt: TGTGCCAGCAGCCCCGCGGCTACTAGCGGGGGGGCAGAAGAGACCCAGTACTTC
CDR3aa: CASSPAATSGGAEETQYF

j_gene: TRBJ1-4
d_gene: TRBD1
abundance: medium-sized
v_gene: TRBV4-3
CDR3nt: TGCGCCAGCAGCCAAAGCGACAGGGGGCGGGGTGAAAAACTGTTTTTT
CDR3aa: CASSQSDRGRGEKLFF

j_gene: TRBJ2-3
d_gene: TRBD1
abundance: -
v_gene: TRBV5-4
CDR3nt: TGTGCCAGCAGCCTCAGGACAGGGAGGACAGATACGCAGTATTTT
CDR3aa: CASSLRTGRTDTQYF

j_gene: TRBJ2-7
d_gene: -
abundance: -
v_gene: TRBV21-1
CDR3nt: TGTGCCAGCAGCAAAGTTCTTAGGGACAGGGGGTTTGACGGGAACTTC
CDR3aa: CASSKVLRDRGFDGNF

j_gene: TRBJ2-7
d_gene: -
abundance: few
v_gene: TRBV7-3
CDR3nt: TGTGCCAGCAGCTTAACCCCCTCCCCCTACGAGCAGTACTTC
CDR3aa: CASSLTPSPYEQYF

j_gene: TRBJ2-2
d_gene: TRBD1
abundance: once
v_gene: TRBV19
CDR3nt: TGTGCCAGTATCTCGGGACAGGGGGCTTACACCGGGGAGCTGTTTTTT
CDR3aa: CASISGQGAYTGELFF

j_gene: TRBJ2-3
d_gene: TRBD2
abundance: -
v_gene: TRBV2
CDR3nt: TGTGCCAGCAGTGTTCCGAGTAGCGGGGGGCAAACAGATACGCAGTATTTT
CDR3aa: CASSVPSSGGQTDTQYF

j_gene: TRBJ1-6
d_gene: -
abundance: -
v_gene: TRBV9
CDR3nt: TGTGCCAGCAGCGTAGGGGGGGGGTCCTATAATTCACCCCTCCACTTT
CDR3aa: CASSVGGGSYNSPLHF

j_gene: TRBJ1-6
d_gene: -
abundance: -
v_gene: TRBV25-1
CDR3nt: TGTGCCAGCAGTGACCAGGGGATCCATTCACCCCTCCACTTT
CDR3aa: CASSDQGIHSPLHF

j_gene: TRBJ1-2
d_gene: -
abundance: few
v_gene: TRBV19
CDR3nt: TGTGCCAGTAGTGAGGCGACAGGAACAAACTATGGCTACACCTTC
CDR3aa: CASSEATGTNYGYTF

j_gene: TRBJ1-1
d_gene: -
abundance: -
v_gene: TRBV6-6
CDR3nt: TGTGCCAGCAGGAGGAACACTGAAGCTTTCTTT
CDR3aa: CASRRNTEAFF

j_gene: TRBJ1-5
d_gene: TRBD1
abundance: -
v_gene: TRBV28
CDR3nt: TGTGCCAGCAGTTTGCTTTCACCAAACAGGGGTTTTCCCGATCAGCCCCAGCATTTT
CDR3aa: CASSLLSPNRGFPDQPQHF

j_gene: TRBJ1-4
d_gene: -
abundance: once
v_gene: TRBV2
CDR3nt: TGTGCCAGCACCATTGGGGGAGGGGCGCATACTAATGAAAAACTGTTTTTT
CDR3aa: CASTIGGGAHTNEKLFF

j_gene: TRBJ2-1
d_gene: -
abundance: -
v_gene: TRBV9
CDR3nt: TGTGCCAGCAGCGTAAGGACGGGGACCTACAATGAGCAGTTCTTC
CDR3aa: CASSVRTGTYNEQFF

j_gene: TRBJ2-5
d_gene: TRBD2
abundance: -
v_gene: TRBV10-3
CDR3nt: TGTGCCATCACGCGGCGGGGGGAAGAGACCCAGTACTTC
CDR3aa: CAITRRGEETQYF

j_gene: TRBJ2-3
d_gene: TRBD2
abundance: -
v_gene: TRBV5-6
CDR3nt: TGTGCCAGCAGAGCGGGACTAGCGGAGCCCACAGATACGCAGTATTTT
CDR3aa: CASRAGLAEPTDTQYF

j_gene: TRBJ2-2
d_gene: TRBD1
abundance: -
v_gene: TRBV6-5
CDR3nt: TGTGCCAGCAGGTCCGGGACAGGGCGCACCGGGGAGCTGTTTTTT
CDR3aa: CASRSGTGRTGELFF

j_gene: TRBJ2-7
d_gene: TRBD2
abundance: once
v_gene: TRBV13
CDR3nt: TGTGCCAGCAGCTCGAATCAAATACCGGGACTAGCGGGGAGCTACGAGCAGTACTTC
CDR3aa: CASSSNQIPGLAGSYEQYF

j_gene: TRBJ2-4
d_gene: -
abundance: -
v_gene: TRBV11-3
CDR3nt: TGTGCCAGCAGCTCAGACAGGAACCTAGCCAAAAACATTCAGTACTTC
CDR3aa: CASSSDRNLAKNIQYF

j_gene: TRBJ2-7
d_gene: TRBD1
abundance: -
v_gene: TRBV30
CDR3nt: TGTGCCTGGTGTGGGGGGACAGGGGGCCCCTACGAGCAGTACTTC
CDR3aa: CAWCGGTGGPYEQYF

j_gene: TRBJ1-1
d_gene: -
abundance: -
v_gene: TRBV2
CDR3nt: TGTGCCAGCTCAGTTTTTAACACTGAAGCTTTCTTT
CDR3aa: CASSVFNTEAFF

j_gene: TRBJ1-2
d_gene: TRBD1
abundance: once
v_gene: TRBV5-6
CDR3nt: TGTGCCAGCAGCTTGAGGGGGCCGTATGGCTACACCTTC
CDR3aa: CASSLRGPYGYTF

j_gene: TRBJ2-7
d_gene: TRBD1
abundance: -
v_gene: TRBV27
CDR3nt: TGTGCCAGCAGTTTTTCCCGACAGGGCTACGAGCAGTACTTC
CDR3aa: CASSFSRQGYEQYF

j_gene: TRBJ1-6
d_gene: TRBD1
abundance: -
v_gene: TRBV4-3
CDR3nt: TGCGCCAGCAGCCAAGTGGTGCTGGGGGACAGGGCTATCTCACCCCTCCACTTT
CDR3aa: CASSQVVLGDRAISPLHF

j_gene: TRBJ2-7
d_gene: -
abundance: -
v_gene: TRBV5-4
CDR3nt: TGTGCCAGCAGCTCCCGACTTAAGAGCTCCTACGAGCAGTACTTC
CDR3aa: CASSSRLKSSYEQYF

j_gene: TRBJ1-5
d_gene: -
abundance: -
v_gene: TRBV11-2
CDR3nt: TGTGCCAGCAGTTGGGCGTCAGGGGGCAATCAGCCCCAGCATTTT
CDR3aa: CASSWASGGNQPQHF

j_gene: TRBJ2-5
d_gene: TRBD2
abundance: -
v_gene: TRBV4-2
CDR3nt: TGTGCCAGCAGCCAAGGGAGTGGACTAGCGGGGGGTACCCAAGAGACCCAGTACTTC
CDR3aa: CASSQGSGLAGGTQETQYF

j_gene: TRBJ1-2
d_gene: TRBD1
abundance: -
v_gene: TRBV27
CDR3nt: TGTGCCAGCTCGTTCGCCGGACAGGCCGGCTATGGTGGCTACACCTTC
CDR3aa: CASSFAGQAGYGGYTF

j_gene: TRBJ2-3
d_gene: TRBD2
abundance: -
v_gene: TRBV7-2
CDR3nt: TGTGCCAGCAGCTTATTAGCGGGGGGTCAAGCAGATACGCAGTATTTT
CDR3aa: CASSLLAGGQADTQYF

j_gene: TRBJ1-2
d_gene: -
abundance: -
v_gene: TRBV30
CDR3nt: TGTGCCTGGAGTGTTAGCAGTAACTATGGCTACACCTTC
CDR3aa: CAWSVSSNYGYTF

j_gene: TRBJ2-3
d_gene: -
abundance: -
v_gene: TRBV6-1
CDR3nt: TGTGCCTCCTACCCGGGCGGGTTGGGCACAGATACGCAGTATTTT
CDR3aa: CASYPGGLGTDTQYF

j_gene: TRBJ2-1
d_gene: -
abundance: -
v_gene: TRBV5-1
CDR3nt: TGCGCCAGCAGCTTTGGGGCGAATGAGCAGTTCTTC
CDR3aa: CASSFGANEQFF

j_gene: TRBJ1-5
d_gene: -
abundance: -
v_gene: TRBV4-1
CDR3nt: TGCGCCAGCAGCCAAGATTCAACGGGGCAGGGGAATCAGCCCCAGCATTTT
CDR3aa: CASSQDSTGQGNQPQHF

j_gene: TRBJ1-1
d_gene: TRBD1
abundance: -
v_gene: TRBV9
CDR3nt: TGTGCCAGCAGCACCAGACAGGGAGCTGAAGCTTTCTTT
CDR3aa: CASSTRQGAEAFF

j_gene: TRBJ2-2
d_gene: -
abundance: -
v_gene: TRBV7-2
CDR3nt: TGTGCCAGCAGCTTAGCCCGCGGGGCGAACACCGGGGAGCTGTTTTTT
CDR3aa: CASSLARGANTGELFF